Sequencing of this T cell receptor beta chain was carried out in a study of T-cell memory formation after mild COVID-19. About the research overall: Clustering of TCRs was largely donor specific.

General study points: The pre-infection memory compartment contained some responding clones, suggesting cross-reactive memory joined. Most CD4+ clones that shrank were in CM and EM, while CD8+ ones turned up in EMRA. Contracting clones from day 15 to 85 had balanced CD4/CD8; later expanders favoured CD4+.

CDR3 length: 13 amino acids. Per germline, CDR1 GTSNPN and CDR2 SVGIG (reference sequence). The V end was cut by 1 base, the J end by 7 bases, with 11 bases between. TCRdb fed the 5' RACE reads into MiXCR, producing one record per CDR3 protein. Here the sample spans 530,000 or so distinct CDR3 sequences, 17% being singletons. As concerns this clonotype: Its antigen is currently unknown.

The specimen sequenced was PBMCs or a T cell subset sorted from them (not recorded which). The J gene is TRBJ2-1, the V gene TRBV30, with D hard to call. This TCR was sampled from an adult woman who had mild COVID-19 (a few samples of this study predate the infection). Cell type and time point are not known. The CDR3 spells CAWSGQVLNEQFF. CDR3 in DNA: TGTGCCTGGAGTGGGCAGGTCCTTAATGAGCAGTTCTTC. The variable domain in full, completed from reference TRBV30 and TRBJ2-1, reads SQTIHQWPATLVQPVGSPLSLECTVEGTSNPNLYWYRQAAGRGLQLLFYSVGIGQISSEVPQNLSASRPQDRQFILSSKKLLLSDSGFYLCAWSGQVLNEQFFGPGTRLTVL.